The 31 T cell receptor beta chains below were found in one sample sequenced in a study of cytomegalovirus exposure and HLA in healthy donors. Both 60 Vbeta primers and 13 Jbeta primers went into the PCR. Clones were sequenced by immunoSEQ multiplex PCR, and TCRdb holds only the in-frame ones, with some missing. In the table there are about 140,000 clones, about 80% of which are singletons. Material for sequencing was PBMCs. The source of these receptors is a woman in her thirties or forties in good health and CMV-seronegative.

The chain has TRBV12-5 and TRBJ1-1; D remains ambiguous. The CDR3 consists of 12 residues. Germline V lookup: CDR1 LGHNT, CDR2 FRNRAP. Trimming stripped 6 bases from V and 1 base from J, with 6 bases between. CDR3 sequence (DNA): TGTGCTAGTGGAACACCGAACACTGAAGCTTTCTTT. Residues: CASGTPNTEAFF. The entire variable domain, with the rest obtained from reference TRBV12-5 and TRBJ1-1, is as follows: DARVTQTPRHKVTEMGQEVTMRCQPILGHNTVFWYRQTMMQGLELLAYFRNRAPLDDSGMPKDRFSAEMPDATLATLKIQPSEPRDSAVYFCASGTPNTEAFFGQGTRLTVV.

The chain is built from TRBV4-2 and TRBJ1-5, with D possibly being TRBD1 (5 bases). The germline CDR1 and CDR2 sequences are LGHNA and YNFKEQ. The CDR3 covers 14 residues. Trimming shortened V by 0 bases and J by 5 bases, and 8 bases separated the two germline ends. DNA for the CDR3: TGTGCCAGCAGCCAAGATGGGGCGTATCAGCCCCAGCATTTT. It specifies CASSQDGAYQPQHF.

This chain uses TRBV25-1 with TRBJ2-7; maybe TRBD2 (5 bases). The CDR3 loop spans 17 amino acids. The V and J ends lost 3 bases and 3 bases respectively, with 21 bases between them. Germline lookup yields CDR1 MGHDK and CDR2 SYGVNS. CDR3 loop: CASSESGLSRPVYEQYF. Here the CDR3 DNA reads TGTGCCAGCAGTGAGAGCGGTTTGTCGAGACCCGTCTACGAGCAGTACTTC.

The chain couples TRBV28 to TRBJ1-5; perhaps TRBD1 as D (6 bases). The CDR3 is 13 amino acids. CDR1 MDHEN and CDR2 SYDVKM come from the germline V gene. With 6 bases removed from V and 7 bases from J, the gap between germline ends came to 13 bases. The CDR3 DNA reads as TGTGCCAGCAGCATAACAGGGATACAGCCCCAGCATTTT. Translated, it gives CASSITGIQPQHF. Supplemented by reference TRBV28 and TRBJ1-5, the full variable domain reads DVKVTQSSRYLVKRTGEKVFLECVQDMDHENMFWYRQDPGLGLRLIYFSYDVKMKEKGDIPEGYSVSREKKERFSLILESASTNQTSMYLCASSITGIQPQHFGDGTRLSIL.

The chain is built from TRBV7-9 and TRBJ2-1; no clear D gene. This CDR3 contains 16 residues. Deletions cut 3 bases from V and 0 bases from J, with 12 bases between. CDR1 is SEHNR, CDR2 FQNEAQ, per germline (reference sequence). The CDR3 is CASSFSRLGSYNEQFF. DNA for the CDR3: TGTGCCAGCAGCTTCTCCAGACTTGGCTCCTACAATGAGCAGTTCTTC.

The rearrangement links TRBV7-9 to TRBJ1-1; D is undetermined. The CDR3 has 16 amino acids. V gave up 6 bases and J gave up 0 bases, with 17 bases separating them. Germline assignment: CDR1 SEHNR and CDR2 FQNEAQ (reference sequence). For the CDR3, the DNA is TGTGCCAGCAGTACCACTATCAGTACTATGAACACTGAAGCTTTCTTT. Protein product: CASSTTISTMNTEAFF.

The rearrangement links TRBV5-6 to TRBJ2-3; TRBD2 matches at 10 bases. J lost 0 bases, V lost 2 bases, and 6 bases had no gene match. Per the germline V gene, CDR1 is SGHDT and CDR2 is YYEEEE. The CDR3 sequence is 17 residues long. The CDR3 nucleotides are TGTGCCAGCAGCTTTTCGACTAGCGGGTATAGCACAGATACGCAGTATTTT. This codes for CASSFSTSGYSTDTQYF.

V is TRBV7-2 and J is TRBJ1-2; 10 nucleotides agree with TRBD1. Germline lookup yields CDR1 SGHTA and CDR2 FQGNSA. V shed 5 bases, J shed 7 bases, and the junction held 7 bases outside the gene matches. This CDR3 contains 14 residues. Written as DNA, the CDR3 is TGTGCCAGCAGCCCCGGGACAGGGGATTTTGGCTACACCTTC. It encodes CASSPGTGDFGYTF.

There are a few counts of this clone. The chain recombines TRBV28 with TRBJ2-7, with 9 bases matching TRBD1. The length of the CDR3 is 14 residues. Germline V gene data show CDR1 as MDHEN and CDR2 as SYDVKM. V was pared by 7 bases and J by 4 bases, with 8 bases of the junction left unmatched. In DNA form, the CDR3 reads TGTGCCAGCACGCGAGGACAGGGGTTATACGAGCAGTACTTC. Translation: CASTRGQGLYEQYF.

DNA of the CDR3: TGTGCCAGCAGCTTAGATATAGCGGGAGGGGGAGAGACCCAGTACTTC. Translated: CASSLDIAGGGETQYF. V is TRBV11-2 and J is TRBJ2-5; 11 bases line up with TRBD2. The CDR3 length is 16 residues. Trimming cost V 0 bases and J 4 bases; bases outside gene matches: 4. The germline gives CDR1 SGHAT, CDR2 FQNNGV.

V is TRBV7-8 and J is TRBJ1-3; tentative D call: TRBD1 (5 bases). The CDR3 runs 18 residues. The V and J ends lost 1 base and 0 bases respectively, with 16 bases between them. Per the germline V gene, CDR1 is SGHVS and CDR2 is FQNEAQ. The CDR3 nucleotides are TGTGCCAGCAGCTTAGTGGGGCCTCCGGCCCTCTCTGGAAACACCATATATTTT. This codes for CASSLVGPPALSGNTIYF.

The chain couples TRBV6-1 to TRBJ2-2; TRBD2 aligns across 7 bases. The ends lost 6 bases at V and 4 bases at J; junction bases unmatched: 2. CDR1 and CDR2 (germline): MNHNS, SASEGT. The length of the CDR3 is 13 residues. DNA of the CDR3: TGTGCCAGCAGGACGGGAGGCACCGGGGAGCTGTTTTTT. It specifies CASRTGGTGELFF.

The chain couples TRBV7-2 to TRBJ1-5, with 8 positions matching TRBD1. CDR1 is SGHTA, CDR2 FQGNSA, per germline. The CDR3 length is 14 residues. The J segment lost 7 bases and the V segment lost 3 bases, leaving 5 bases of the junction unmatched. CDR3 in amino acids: CASSLRQGWQPQHF. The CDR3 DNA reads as TGTGCCAGCAGCTTGAGACAGGGGTGGCAGCCCCAGCATTTT.

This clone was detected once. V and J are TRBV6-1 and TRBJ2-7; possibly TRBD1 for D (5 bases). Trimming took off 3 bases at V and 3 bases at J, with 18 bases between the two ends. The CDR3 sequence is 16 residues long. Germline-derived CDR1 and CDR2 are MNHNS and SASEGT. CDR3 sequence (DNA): TGTGCCAGCAGTGATCCCGCAGGCACAGGCCTCTACGAGCAGTACTTC. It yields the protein CASSDPAGTGLYEQYF.

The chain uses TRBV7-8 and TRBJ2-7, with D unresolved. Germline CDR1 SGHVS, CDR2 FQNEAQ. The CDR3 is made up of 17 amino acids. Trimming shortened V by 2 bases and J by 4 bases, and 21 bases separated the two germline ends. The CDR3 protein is CASSLKRGRASVYEQYF. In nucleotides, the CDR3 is TGTGCCAGCAGCTTAAAGCGAGGTAGAGCGAGCGTTTACGAGCAGTACTTC.

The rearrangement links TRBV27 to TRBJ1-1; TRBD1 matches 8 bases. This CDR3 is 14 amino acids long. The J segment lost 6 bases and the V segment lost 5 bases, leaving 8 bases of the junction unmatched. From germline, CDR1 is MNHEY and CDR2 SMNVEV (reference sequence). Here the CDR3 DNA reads TGTGCCAGCAGTCCATCCTTACAGGGGGCTGAAGCTTTCTTT. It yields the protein CASSPSLQGAEAFF.

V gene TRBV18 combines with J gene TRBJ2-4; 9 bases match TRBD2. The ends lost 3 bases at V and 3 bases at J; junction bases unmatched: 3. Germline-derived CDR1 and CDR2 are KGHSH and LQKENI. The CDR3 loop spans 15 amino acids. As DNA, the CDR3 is TGTGCCAGCTCACCTCCGACTAGCGGCAAAAACATTCAGTACTTC. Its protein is CASSPPTSGKNIQYF.

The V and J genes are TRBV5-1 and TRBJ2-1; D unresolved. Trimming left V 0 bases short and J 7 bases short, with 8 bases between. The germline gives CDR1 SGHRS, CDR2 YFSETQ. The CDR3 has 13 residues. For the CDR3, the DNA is TGCGCCAGCAGCTTGGGCTGGGCAAATGAGCAGTTCTTC. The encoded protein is CASSLGWANEQFF.

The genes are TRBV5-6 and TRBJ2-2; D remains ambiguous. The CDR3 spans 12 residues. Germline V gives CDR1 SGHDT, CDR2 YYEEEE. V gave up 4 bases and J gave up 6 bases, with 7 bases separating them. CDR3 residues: CASSHNAGELFF. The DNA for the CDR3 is TGTGCCAGCAGCCACAACGCCGGGGAGCTGTTTTTT.

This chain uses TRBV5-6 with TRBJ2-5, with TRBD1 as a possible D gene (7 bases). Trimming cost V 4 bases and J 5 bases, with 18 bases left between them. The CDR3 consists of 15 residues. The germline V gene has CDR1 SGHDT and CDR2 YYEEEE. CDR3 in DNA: TGTGCCAGCAGCCCGGAGGGGGACAGTTTTGAGACCCAGTACTTC. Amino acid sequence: CASSPEGDSFETQYF. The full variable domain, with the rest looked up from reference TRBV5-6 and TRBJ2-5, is DAGVTQSPTHLIKTRGQQVTLRCSPKSGHDTVSWYQQALGQGPQFIFQYYEEEERQRGNFPDRFSGHQFPNYSSELNVNALLLGDSALYLCASSPEGDSFETQYFGPGTRLLVL.

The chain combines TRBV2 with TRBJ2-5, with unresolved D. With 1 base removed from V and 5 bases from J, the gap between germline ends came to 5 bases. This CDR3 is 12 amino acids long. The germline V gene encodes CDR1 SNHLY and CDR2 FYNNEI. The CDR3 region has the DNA TGTGCCAGCAGTGAAGAAGAGGAGACCCAGTACTTC. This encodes CASSEEEETQYF.

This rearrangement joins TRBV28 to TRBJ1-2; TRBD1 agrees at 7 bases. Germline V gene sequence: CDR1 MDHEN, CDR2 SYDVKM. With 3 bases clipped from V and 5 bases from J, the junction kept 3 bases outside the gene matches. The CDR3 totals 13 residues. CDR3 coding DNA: TGTGCCAGCAGTTTCCCAGGGGGGTATGGCTACACCTTC. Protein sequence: CASSFPGGYGYTF.

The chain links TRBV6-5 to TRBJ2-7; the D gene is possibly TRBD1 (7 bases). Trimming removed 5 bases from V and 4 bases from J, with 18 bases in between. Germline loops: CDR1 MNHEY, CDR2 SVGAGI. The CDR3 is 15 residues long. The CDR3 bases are TGTGCCAGCAGTCAAGGAGACAGGGCGGGGTACGAGCAGTACTTC. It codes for CASSQGDRAGYEQYF.

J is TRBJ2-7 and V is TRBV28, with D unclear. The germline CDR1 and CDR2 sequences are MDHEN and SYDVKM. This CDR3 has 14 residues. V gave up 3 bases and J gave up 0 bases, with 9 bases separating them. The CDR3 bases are TGTGCCAGCAGTTTTTTACCCAGCTCCTACGAGCAGTACTTC. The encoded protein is CASSFLPSSYEQYF. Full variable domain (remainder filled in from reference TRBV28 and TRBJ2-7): DVKVTQSSRYLVKRTGEKVFLECVQDMDHENMFWYRQDPGLGLRLIYFSYDVKMKEKGDIPEGYSVSREKKERFSLILESASTNQTSMYLCASSFLPSSYEQYFGPGTRLTVT.

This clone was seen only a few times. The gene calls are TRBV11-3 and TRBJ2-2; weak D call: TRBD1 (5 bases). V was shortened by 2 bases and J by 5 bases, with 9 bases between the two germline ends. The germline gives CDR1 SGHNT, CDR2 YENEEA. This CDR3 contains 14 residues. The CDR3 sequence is CASSLSRQTGELFF. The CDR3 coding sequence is TGTGCCAGCAGCTTATCCCGACAGACCGGGGAGCTGTTTTTT.

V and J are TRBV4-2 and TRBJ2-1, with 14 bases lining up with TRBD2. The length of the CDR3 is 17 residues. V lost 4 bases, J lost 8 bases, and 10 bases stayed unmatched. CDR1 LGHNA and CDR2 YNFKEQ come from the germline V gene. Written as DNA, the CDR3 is TGTGCCAGCAGCCCGTCCGGACTAGCGGGAGGCGGGGATGAGCAGTTCTTC. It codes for CASSPSGLAGGGDEQFF.

The CDR3 sequence is CASSLWGLAGANEQFF. CDR3 sequence (DNA): TGTGCCAGCAGCCTATGGGGACTAGCGGGAGCCAATGAGCAGTTCTTC. The rearrangement uses TRBV7-3 and TRBJ2-1; 14 nucleotides align to TRBD2. In germline, CDR1 is SGHTA, CDR2 FQGTGA. The CDR3 extends over 16 amino acids. V lost 5 bases, J lost 6 bases, and 6 bases stayed unmatched.

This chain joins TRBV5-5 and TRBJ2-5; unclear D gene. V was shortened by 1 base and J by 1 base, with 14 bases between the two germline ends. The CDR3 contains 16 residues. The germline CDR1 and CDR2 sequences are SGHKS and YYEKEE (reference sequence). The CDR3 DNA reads TGTGCCAGCAGCTTGTCCCTGCGGCAGCCCCAAGAGACCCAGTACTTC. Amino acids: CASSLSLRQPQETQYF.

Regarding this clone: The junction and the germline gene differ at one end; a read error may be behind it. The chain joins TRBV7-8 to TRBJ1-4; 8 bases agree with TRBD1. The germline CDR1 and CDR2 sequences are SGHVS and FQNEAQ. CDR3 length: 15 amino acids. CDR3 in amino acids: CTSSLGQGAYEKLFF. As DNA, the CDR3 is TGTACCAGCAGCTTGGGTCAGGGGGCTTATGAAAAACTGTTTTTT.

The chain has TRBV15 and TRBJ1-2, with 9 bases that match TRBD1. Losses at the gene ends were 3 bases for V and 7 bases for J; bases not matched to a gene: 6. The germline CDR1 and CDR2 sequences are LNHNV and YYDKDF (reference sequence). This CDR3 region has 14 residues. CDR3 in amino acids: CATSRQQGAPGYTF. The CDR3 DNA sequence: TGTGCCACCAGCAGGCAACAGGGGGCTCCTGGCTACACCTTC.

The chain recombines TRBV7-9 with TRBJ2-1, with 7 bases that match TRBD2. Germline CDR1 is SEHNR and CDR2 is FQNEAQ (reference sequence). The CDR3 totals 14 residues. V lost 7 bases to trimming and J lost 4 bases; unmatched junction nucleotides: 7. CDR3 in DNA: TGTGCCAGCACCCCAAGCGGGACTTACAATGAGCAGTTCTTC. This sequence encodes CASTPSGTYNEQFF. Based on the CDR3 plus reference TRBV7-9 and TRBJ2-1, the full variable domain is DTGVSQNPRHKITKRGQNVTFRCDPISEHNRLYWYRQTLGQGPEFLTYFQNEAQLEKSRLLSDRFSAERPKGSFSTLEIQRTEQGDSAMYLCASTPSGTYNEQFFGPGTRLTVL.